This entry lists 5 T cell receptor beta chains sequenced from one sample in a study of response to subunit inactivated influenza vaccine. TCRdb itself ran the RT-PCR reads through MiXCR, one entry per CDR3 protein. Here the sample spans about 310,000 distinct CDR3 sequences, around 20% being singletons. The input for sequencing was PBMCs from blood, taken less than 22 months after vaccination. These receptors all come from a man between 50 and 69 years old who received an inactivated influenza vaccine.

This clonotype appeared many times. The chain uses TRBV11-1 and TRBJ2-4; a weak D match, TRBD1 (6 bases). The CDR3 runs to 19 residues. V was shortened by 5 bases and J by 1 base, with 24 bases between the two germline ends. Germline V gene lookup returns CDR1 SGHAT and CDR2 FQDESV (reference sequence). The CDR3 coding sequence is TGTGCCAGCAGCCCAGCGATCAATTCACAGGGAAGGGCCAAAAACATTCAGTACTTC. This gives the protein CASSPAINSQGRAKNIQYF. Complete variable domain (other parts from reference TRBV11-1 and TRBJ2-4): EAEVAQSPRYKITEKSQAVAFWCDPISGHATLYWYRQILGQGPELLVQFQDESVVDDSQLPKDRFSAERLKGVDSTLKIQPAELGDSAMYLCASSPAINSQGRAKNIQYFGAGTRLSVL.

This clonotype was detected only a few times. This chain joins TRBV7-9 and TRBJ1-2, with D unresolved. The CDR3 has 14 amino acids. Trimming cost V 1 base and J 0 bases, with 6 bases left between them. CDR1 is SEHNR, CDR2 FQNEAQ, per germline (reference sequence). CDR3 DNA: TGTGCCAGCAGCTTAGAGTGGTCTAACTATGGCTACACCTTC. As protein: CASSLEWSNYGYTF.

This chain links TRBV7-3 with TRBJ1-2, with TRBD1 matching over 8 bases. Germline assignment: CDR1 SGHTA and CDR2 FQGTGA. The CDR3 is made up of 15 amino acids. Unmatched junction bases numbered 4, after V lost 0 bases and J lost 4 bases. The CDR3 DNA is TGTGCCAGCAGCTTAACAGCAGGGGGCATCTATGGCTACACCTTC. This gives the protein CASSLTAGGIYGYTF. Looking up the rest from reference TRBV7-3 and TRBJ1-2 gives the full variable domain: GAGVSQTPSNKVTEKGKYVELRCDPISGHTALYWYRQSLGQGPEFLIYFQGTGAADDSGLPNDRFFAVRPEGSVSTLKIQRTERGDSAVYLCASSLTAGGIYGYTFGSGTRLTVV.

The CDR3 region has the DNA TGTGCCAGCAGCCAAGATGAGGGACAGCACTATGGCTACACCTTC. Amino acid sequence: CASSQDEGQHYGYTF. This chain joins TRBV3-1 and TRBJ1-2, with 7 nucleotides matching TRBD1. The ends lost 0 bases at V and 3 bases at J; junction bases unmatched: 4. Per the germline V gene, CDR1 is LGHDT and CDR2 is YNNKEL (reference sequence). The CDR3 loop spans 15 amino acids.

This clonotype was counted a single time. The V and J genes are TRBV20-1 and TRBJ2-3; D tentatively fits TRBD1 or TRBD2 (6 bases each). V lost 6 bases and J 0 bases, leaving 13 bases between the germline ends. This CDR3 spans 14 amino acids. Germline-derived CDR1 and CDR2 are DFQATT and SNEGSKA (reference sequence). The CDR3 loop is CSAPPGASTDTQYF. The CDR3 coding sequence is TGCAGTGCCCCCCCGGGGGCGAGCACAGATACGCAGTATTTT.